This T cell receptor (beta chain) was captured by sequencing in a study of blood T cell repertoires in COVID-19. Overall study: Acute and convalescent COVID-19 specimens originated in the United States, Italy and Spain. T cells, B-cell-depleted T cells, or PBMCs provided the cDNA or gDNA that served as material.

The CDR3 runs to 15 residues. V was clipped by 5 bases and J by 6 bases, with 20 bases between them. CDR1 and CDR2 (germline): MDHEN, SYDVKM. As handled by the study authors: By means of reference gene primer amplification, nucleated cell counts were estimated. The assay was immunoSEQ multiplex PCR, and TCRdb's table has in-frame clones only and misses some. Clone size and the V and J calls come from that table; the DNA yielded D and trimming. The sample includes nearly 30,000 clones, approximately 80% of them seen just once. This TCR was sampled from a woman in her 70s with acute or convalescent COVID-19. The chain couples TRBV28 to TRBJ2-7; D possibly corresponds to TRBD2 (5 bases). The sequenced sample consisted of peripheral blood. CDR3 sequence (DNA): TGTGCCAGCAGTGGCTGGAATAGTTTGACTACCGAGCAGTACTTC. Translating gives CASSGWNSLTTEQYF.